Following are 8 T cell receptor beta chains from one sample sequenced in a study of control samples from healthy donors and cancer patients. TCRdb keeps only in-frame clones here, not all; method: immunoSEQ multiplex PCR. The repertoire consists of some 120,000 clones, with roughly 90% occurring once and the leading ten covering roughly 2.7%. Sequencing was carried out using blood. The source of these receptors is a man younger than 35 in good health.

The chain couples TRBV11-2 to TRBJ2-1; 9 nucleotides align to TRBD2. V was clipped by 8 bases and J by 2 bases; unmatched bases: 7. The CDR3 covers 15 residues. CDR1 is SGHAT, CDR2 FQNNGV, per germline. The CDR3 is CASRTAGGTYNEQFF. The CDR3 bases are TGTGCCAGCCGGACAGCGGGAGGTACCTACAATGAGCAGTTCTTC.

This clone came up once. The chain links TRBV2 to TRBJ2-3; TRBD1 might be the D (5 bases). Germline-derived CDR1 and CDR2 are SNHLY and FYNNEI. Trimming removed 7 bases at V and 5 bases at J, with 13 bases between. This CDR3 is built from 13 residues. The CDR3, as DNA: TGTGCCAGCAATATAGGGGCCGGAGATACGCAGTATTTT. The encoded protein is CASNIGAGDTQYF. The full variable domain, completed using reference TRBV2 and TRBJ2-3, is EPEVTQTPSHQVTQMGQEVILRCVPISNHLYFYWYRQILGQKVEFLVSFYNNEISEKSEIFDDQFSVERPDGSNFTLKIRSTKLEDSAMYFCASNIGAGDTQYFGPGTRLTVL.

The table lists this clone with a few counts. The DNA of the CDR3 is TGTGCCAGCAGCTTAGCAGCAGAGCGGAATCAGCCCCAGCATTTT. It yields the protein CASSLAAERNQPQHF. V and J are TRBV7-8 and TRBJ1-5; D is unresolved. The CDR3 extends over 15 amino acids. Germline CDR1 and CDR2: SGHVS and FQNEAQ. The ends were cut back, 0 bases at V and 4 bases at J, with 10 bases in the middle. The entire variable domain, with the rest obtained from reference TRBV7-8 and TRBJ1-5, is as follows: GAGVSQSPRYKVAKRGQDVALRCDPISGHVSLFWYQQALGQGPEFLTYFQNEAQLDKSGLPSDRFFAERPEGSVSTLKIQRTQQEDSAVYLCASSLAAERNQPQHFGDGTRLSIL.

The chain recombines TRBV7-7 with TRBJ2-5, with D perhaps matching TRBD2 (5 bases). V lost 1 base, J lost 3 bases, and 9 bases lay in between. Germline-derived CDR1 and CDR2 are SSHAT and FNYEAQ (reference sequence). CDR3 length: 14 residues. For the CDR3, the DNA is TGTGCCAGCAGCTTAGGAGGGATGAAAGAGACCCAGTACTTC. Translation: CASSLGGMKETQYF.

The genes are TRBV25-1 and TRBJ2-7; D possibly corresponds to TRBD2 (6 bases). V was pared by 2 bases and J by 3 bases, with 11 bases between. Per the germline V gene, CDR1 is MGHDK and CDR2 is SYGVNS. The CDR3 length is 14 residues. CDR3 region: CASSEGNSGYEQYV. The CDR3, as DNA: TGTGCCAGCAGTGAAGGTAATAGCGGCTACGAGCAGTACGTC.

V usage is TRBV29-1 and J usage is TRBJ2-5, with no clear D. Germline loops: CDR1 SQVTM, CDR2 ANQGSEA. The CDR3 runs to 10 residues. V lost 8 bases to trimming and J lost 5 bases, with 9 bases between them. This CDR3 is CSLIVETQYF. CDR3 sequence (DNA): TGCAGCCTAATTGTTGAGACCCAGTACTTC.

The chain combines TRBV5-6 with TRBJ1-1; 9 nucleotides align to TRBD1. The CDR3 is 15 residues long. The germline CDR1 and CDR2 sequences are SGHDT and YYEEEE. The V segment lost 2 bases and the J segment 1 base; nucleotides outside the gene matches: 3. In DNA form, the CDR3 reads TGTGCCAGCAGCTTACAGGGGGCCCCGAACACTGAAGCTTTCTTT. It specifies CASSLQGAPNTEAFF.

This chain connects TRBV18 to TRBJ1-6, with 11 bases matching TRBD1. From germline, CDR1 is KGHSH and CDR2 LQKENI. This CDR3 is 15 amino acids long. Germline trimming cut 3 bases from V and 7 bases from J; bases unmatched to any gene: 2. The CDR3 spells CASSPRDRGNSPLHF. CDR3 coding DNA: TGTGCCAGCTCACCCCGGGACAGGGGGAATTCACCCCTCCACTTT.